The entry below gives a single TCR beta chain sequence along with its context. Its antigen is currently unknown. This sample was taken from a study of OX40 agonist ivuxolimab in advanced cancers. Points from the study as a whole: Normalized expansion of T-cell clones was also low for some nonresponders. Clones of CD4+ and CD8+ blood T cells grew by week 6 at doses of 0.1 to 3.0 mg/kg.

Clones were sequenced by immunoSEQ multiplex PCR, and TCRdb holds only the in-frame ones, with some missing. This sample carries about 45,000 clones, around 93% of them seen once, and the ten largest clones take nearly 15%. From germline, CDR1 is SGHRS and CDR2 YFSETQ. V dropped 0 bases and J dropped 6; count of bases not matched to a gene: 5. CDR3 size: 14 residues. The TCR comes from an adult with an advanced solid tumor such as melanoma, head and neck, liver or kidney cancer. V is TRBV5-1 and J is TRBJ2-7, with 8 bases that match TRBD1. This specimen consisted of CD4+ or CD8+ T cells sorted from blood, obtained in a trial of the OX40 agonist ivuxolimab. The CDR3 loop reads CASSLAQGAIEQYF. In nucleotides, the CDR3 is TGCGCCAGCAGCTTGGCGCAGGGGGCTATCGAGCAGTACTTC.